What follows are 16 T cell receptor beta chains derived from one specimen sequenced in a study of shared clonotypes between healthy human individuals. Naive CD8 populations comprised CD45RO-negative cells positively selected for CCR7, excluding terminally differentiated effector memory CD45RA+ cells. Profiling relied on immunoSEQ multiplex PCR, and the TCRdb table lists in-frame clones only, not all of them. The top ten clones hold approximately 1.2% of a sample with around 2,000,000 clones, over 85% of them seen once. Sequencing input: naive CD8+ T cells sorted from blood. These receptor sequences come from a man between 18 and 35 years old in good health.

The V and J genes are TRBV10-3 and TRBJ2-3; 7 nucleotides agree with TRBD1. This CDR3 is 17 amino acids long. The V gene's germline CDR1 is ENHRY and CDR2 SYGVKD. J gave up 1 base and V 0 bases, and 7 bases lay outside the gene matches. CDR3: CAISESIGTGGTDTQYF. The CDR3 bases are TGTGCCATCAGTGAGTCGATAGGTACAGGGGGCACAGATACGCAGTATTTT.

The rearrangement uses TRBV7-9 and TRBJ2-1; D call uncertain. The CDR3 runs to 11 residues. The germline gives CDR1 SEHNR, CDR2 FQNEAQ (reference sequence). The germline V and J ends were trimmed by 1 base and 14 bases, with 9 bases remaining between them. The DNA for the CDR3 is TGTGCCAGCAGCTTAGGCCCCGAAGAGTTCTTC. Amino acid sequence: CASSLGPEEFF.

The genes are TRBV10-3 and TRBJ2-7; tentatively, D is TRBD1 or TRBD2 (5 bases each). Germline CDR1 ENHRY, CDR2 SYGVKD. The length of the CDR3 is 14 residues. Trimming cost V 3 bases and J 1 base, with 10 bases left between them. CDR3 coding DNA: TGTGCCATCAGTGATGGGACGGAATCCTACGAGCAGTACTTC. Residues: CAISDGTESYEQYF.

The V and J genes are TRBV10-3 and TRBJ2-6, with TRBD2 as a possible D gene (6 bases). V was shortened by 3 bases and J by 2 bases, with 17 bases between the two germline ends. Germline V gene sequence: CDR1 ENHRY, CDR2 SYGVKD. The CDR3 contains 18 residues. The CDR3 loop reads CAISDVRGKNTGANVLTF. In nucleotides, the CDR3 is TGTGCCATCAGTGACGTTCGGGGGAAGAACACTGGGGCCAACGTCCTGACTTTC.

The J gene is TRBJ2-1, the V gene TRBV4-1, with D hard to call. V was clipped by 0 bases and J by 5 bases, with 8 bases between them. The CDR3 is 14 amino acids. Looked up from germline, CDR1 is MGHRA and CDR2 is YSYEKL. CDR3 in DNA: TGCGCCAGCAGCCAAGAAACAACGGACAATGAGCAGTTCTTC. This codes for CASSQETTDNEQFF.

This chain uses TRBV10-1 with TRBJ2-5; 11 nucleotides line up with TRBD2. This CDR3 is 17 amino acids long. J gave up 7 bases and V 0 bases, and 10 bases lay outside the gene matches. The germline V gene has CDR1 WNHNN and CDR2 SYGVQD (reference sequence). DNA of the CDR3: TGCGCCAGCAGTGAGTCGTCTAGCGGGGGGCCGACCGGGACCCAGTACTTC. Translated, it gives CASSESSSGGPTGTQYF.

The chain employs TRBV7-9 and TRBJ1-1; no clear D. The germline gives CDR1 SEHNR, CDR2 FQNEAQ (reference sequence). V lost 5 bases and J lost 8, with 12 bases in between. The CDR3 sequence is 12 residues long. The CDR3 nucleotides are TGTGCCAGCAGCCGCGGACCGGCGGAAGCTTTCTTT. This gives the protein CASSRGPAEAFF.

This clone has only a few counts. The chain employs TRBV2 and TRBJ2-7; D possibly corresponds to TRBD2 (5 bases). CDR3 size: 14 residues. The ends were cut back, 7 bases at V and 0 bases at J, with 13 bases in the middle. Germline CDR1 SNHLY, CDR2 FYNNEI. The CDR3: CASILREGSYEQYF. For the CDR3, the DNA is TGTGCCAGCATTCTGAGAGAGGGCTCCTACGAGCAGTACTTC.

The V gene is TRBV12-5, the J gene TRBJ2-1; the D is unclear. Germline lookup yields CDR1 LGHNT and CDR2 FRNRAP. V was pared by 3 bases and J by 2 bases, with 5 bases between. This CDR3 spans 13 amino acids. The CDR3 nucleotides read TGTGCTAGTGGTTTTCGACCCTACAATGAGCAGTTCTTC. Protein sequence: CASGFRPYNEQFF.

The CDR3 sequence is CASSNREVEQYF. In DNA form, the CDR3 reads TGTGCCAGCAGCAACAGGGAAGTCGAGCAGTACTTC. The rearrangement joins TRBV5-4 to TRBJ2-7; possibly TRBD1 for D (6 bases). The V and J ends lost 4 bases and 6 bases respectively, with 11 bases between them. Per germline, CDR1 SGHNT and CDR2 YYREEE (reference sequence). This CDR3 region has 12 residues.

The J gene is TRBJ2-7, the V gene TRBV9, with TRBD1 matching over 10 bases. The CDR3 is made up of 16 amino acids. Germline loops: CDR1 SGDLS, CDR2 YYNGEE. With 3 bases clipped from V and 7 bases from J, the junction kept 13 bases outside the gene matches. In DNA form, the CDR3 reads TGTGCCAGCAGCGACCTCGATGGGACAGGGGTAGAAGAGCAGTACTTC. This sequence encodes CASSDLDGTGVEEQYF.

This chain joins TRBV6-5 and TRBJ2-5; D unclear. The length of the CDR3 is 15 residues. The V and J ends lost 6 bases and 0 bases respectively, with 14 bases between them. Germline CDR1 is MNHEY and CDR2 is SVGAGI. The CDR3 bases are TGTGCCAGCAGCTATTTCTCCGGTCACCAAGAGACCCAGTACTTC. This gives the protein CASSYFSGHQETQYF.

This clone appeared once. The J gene is TRBJ2-7, the V gene TRBV29-1; weak D call: TRBD2 (5 bases). Germline V gene data show CDR1 as SQVTM and CDR2 as ANQGSEA. The length of the CDR3 is 15 residues. V was cut by 0 bases and J by 2 bases, with 14 bases left in between. The CDR3, as DNA: TGCAGCGTTGAAGAAGCGGCCAGTACCACCTACGAGCAGTACTTC. As protein: CSVEEAASTTYEQYF.

V usage is TRBV6-1 and J usage is TRBJ2-7; TRBD1 might be the D (6 bases). In germline, CDR1 is MNHNS, CDR2 SASEGT. CDR3 size: 14 residues. Trimming left V 9 bases short and J 0 bases short, with 15 bases between. Here the CDR3 DNA reads TGTGCCAGTGACGAATCAGGGGTCTCCTACGAGCAGTACTTC. Protein sequence: CASDESGVSYEQYF.

V usage is TRBV5-8 and J usage is TRBJ1-1, with a tentative D call TRBD1 (5 bases). Germline loops: CDR1 SGHTS, CDR2 YDEGEE. The CDR3 has 14 amino acids. V lost 2 bases, J lost 0 bases, and 8 bases lay in between. DNA of the CDR3: TGTGCCAGCAGCTTCGGGACCATGAACACTGAAGCTTTCTTT. Its protein product is CASSFGTMNTEAFF.

The V gene is TRBV14, the J gene TRBJ1-2; D possibly corresponds to TRBD1 (6 bases). Germline CDR1 SGHDN, CDR2 FVKESK. This CDR3 is built from 15 residues. V lost 0 bases, J lost 6 bases, and 14 bases lay in between. CDR3 nucleotide sequence: TGTGCCAGCAGCCAAGATGAGGGCAGGGGCCATGGCTACACCTTC. This translates into CASSQDEGRGHGYTF.